Listed here is a single TCR beta chain. Here immunoSEQ multiplex PCR was the method, and the copy in TCRdb shows in-frame clones only, minus some. The sample has about 180,000 clones, 65% to 90% seen once. This specimen comes from a study of blood T cell repertoires in COVID-19. Germline V gives CDR1 SGHRS, CDR2 YFSETQ. The CDR3 loop spans 14 amino acids. Trimming stripped 6 bases from V and 0 bases from J, with 13 bases between. This sequence joins TRBV5-1 and TRBJ2-7; D remains unclear. Material for sequencing was peripheral blood. This clonotype originated in a human donor in a cohort sampled during active COVID-19. CDR3 DNA: TGCGCCAGCACCCTAGACGGCTACTCCTACGAGCAGTACTTC. Translation: CASTLDGYSYEQYF.